The 19 T cell receptor beta chains presented below share a single source sample, sequenced in a study of cytomegalovirus exposure and HLA in healthy donors. PCR employed 60 Vbeta and 13 Jbeta primers. The table came from immunoSEQ multiplex PCR; TCRdb's copy has only in-frame clones and leaves some out. The sample includes more than 65,000 clones, roughly 69% of them seen just once. The specimen sequenced was PBMCs. The origin of the receptors is a woman between 45 and 65 years old in good health and CMV-seropositive.

The chain has TRBV9 and TRBJ2-7, with 7 bases fitting TRBD1. With V trimmed by 3 bases and J by 3 bases, 3 bases remained unmatched. The CDR3 has 13 amino acids. Germline assignment: CDR1 SGDLS and CDR2 YYNGEE. CDR3 residues: CASSGRDSYEQYF. CDR3 nucleotides: TGTGCCAGCAGCGGCCGGGACAGCTACGAGCAGTACTTC.

This sequence joins TRBV7-9 and TRBJ1-6, with TRBD1 matching over 8 bases. Per germline, CDR1 SEHNR and CDR2 FQNEAQ (reference sequence). V trimming: 7 bases; J trimming: 1 base; junction bases outside the gene matches: 6. This CDR3 contains 16 residues. The DNA for the CDR3 is TGTGCCAGCACGGGACAGGAGCGATCCTATAATTCACCCCTCCACTTT. This sequence encodes CASTGQERSYNSPLHF.

This clone has just a few counts. The genes are TRBV13 and TRBJ2-3, with D perhaps matching TRBD2 (7 bases). The length of the CDR3 is 16 residues. Trimming removed 5 bases from V and 4 bases from J, with 19 bases in between. The germline V gene encodes CDR1 PRHDT and CDR2 FYEKMQ (reference sequence). CDR3 nucleotide sequence: TGTGCCAGCAGCGGGGGGGACACGTCTCAGGCAGATACGCAGTATTTT. The encoded protein is CASSGGDTSQADTQYF.

This chain links TRBV7-9 with TRBJ2-1, with D perhaps TRBD1 (5 bases). The germline gives CDR1 SEHNR, CDR2 FQNEAQ (reference sequence). The CDR3 runs to 14 residues. Trimming took off 4 bases at V and 4 bases at J, with 11 bases between the two ends. CDR3 in amino acids: CASSSLTDYNEQFF. In DNA, the CDR3 is TGTGCCAGCAGCTCATTGACAGATTACAATGAGCAGTTCTTC.

The chain is built from TRBV7-2 and TRBJ1-1; possible D gene TRBD1, 5 bases. Germline CDR1 reads SGHTA; CDR2 reads FQGNSA. V was cut by 5 bases and J by 5 bases, with 18 bases left in between. CDR3 size: 15 residues. CDR3 DNA sequence: TGTGCCAGCAGCGATATACGGGCAGGGAGGACTGAAGCTTTCTTT. Translating gives CASSDIRAGRTEAFF.

The CDR3 sequence: CATTRGGLSDTQYF. The CDR3 bases are TGCGCCACCACACGGGGGGGCCTGTCAGATACGCAGTATTTT. This chain joins TRBV5-1 and TRBJ2-3, with 8 bases matching TRBD2. J was trimmed by 4 bases and V by 9 bases; bases with no gene match: 10. Germline V gene lookup returns CDR1 SGHRS and CDR2 YFSETQ. The CDR3 has 14 residues.

This clone was seen only a few times. V and J are TRBV9 and TRBJ2-7, with unresolved D. The CDR3 length is 14 residues. The ends were cut back, 0 bases at V and 0 bases at J, with 7 bases in the middle. The germline gives CDR1 SGDLS, CDR2 YYNGEE. Here the CDR3 DNA reads TGTGCCAGCAGCGTAGATCTCAGCTCCTACGAGCAGTACTTC. This gives the protein CASSVDLSSYEQYF.

This clone was picked up a small number of times. The chain recombines TRBV10-1 with TRBJ2-1, with D possibly TRBD2 on 5 matching bases. CDR3 length: 13 residues. Germline lookup yields CDR1 WNHNN and CDR2 SYGVQD (reference sequence). V was shortened by 2 bases and J by 5 bases, with 7 bases between the two germline ends. The CDR3, as DNA: TGCGCCAGCAGTGAGCCCGGGGACAATGAGCAGTTCTTC. As protein: CASSEPGDNEQFF.

This rearrangement joins TRBV28 to TRBJ1-5; 10 bases line up with TRBD1. V shed 9 bases, J shed 9 bases, and the junction held 20 bases outside the gene matches. CDR3 size: 17 residues. Germline loops: CDR1 MDHEN, CDR2 SYDVKM. The CDR3 nucleotides read TGTGCCAGTCTAGGGTCTAGGGCCGGGACAGGGGCTCGGCCCCAGCATTTT. Its translation is CASLGSRAGTGARPQHF. The full variable domain, completed using reference TRBV28 and TRBJ1-5, is DVKVTQSSRYLVKRTGEKVFLECVQDMDHENMFWYRQDPGLGLRLIYFSYDVKMKEKGDIPEGYSVSREKKERFSLILESASTNQTSMYLCASLGSRAGTGARPQHFGDGTRLSIL.

The gene calls are TRBV18 and TRBJ2-3, with 7 bases lining up with TRBD2. The CDR3 loop spans 15 amino acids. Per the germline V gene, CDR1 is KGHSH and CDR2 is LQKENI. With 3 bases clipped from V and 2 bases from J, the junction kept 5 bases outside the gene matches. CDR3 DNA: TGTGCCAGCTCACCGCTCAGCGGGACCACAGATACGCAGTATTTT. It is translated as CASSPLSGTTDTQYF.

The V call is TRBV18, the J call TRBJ2-3; D is unclear. Germline V gives CDR1 KGHSH, CDR2 LQKENI. V was shortened by 3 bases and J by 0 bases, with 10 bases between the two germline ends. CDR3 length: 15 amino acids. The CDR3 loop reads CASSPMRPSTDTQYF. The CDR3, as DNA: TGTGCCAGCTCACCGATGCGGCCTAGCACAGATACGCAGTATTTT. The full variable domain, in which reference TRBV18 and TRBJ2-3 provide the parts outside the CDR3, is NAGVMQNPRHLVRRRGQEARLRCSPMKGHSHVYWYRQLPEEGLKFMVYLQKENIIDESGMPKERFSAEFPKEGPSILRIQQVVRGDSAAYFCASSPMRPSTDTQYFGPGTRLTVL.

In its sample, this clone was seen once. This chain connects TRBV9 to TRBJ1-6; a possible D gene is TRBD1 (5 bases). The length of the CDR3 is 15 residues. V gave up 0 bases and J gave up 4 bases, with 8 bases separating them. CDR1 is SGDLS, CDR2 YYNGEE, per germline. The CDR3 DNA reads TGTGCCAGCAGCGTAGCGTCAGGGTATAATTCACCCCTCCACTTT. Encoded protein: CASSVASGYNSPLHF.

The chain is built from TRBV19 and TRBJ1-5, with 7 bases lining up with TRBD1. The junction had 4 bases not matched to a gene; V was cut back by 5 bases and J by 0 bases. Germline V lookup: CDR1 LNHDA, CDR2 SQIVND (reference sequence). The CDR3 is made up of 15 amino acids. The CDR3 nucleotides read TGTGCCAGTAGTCCCCGGGACAGTAGCAATCAGCCCCAGCATTTT. Encoded protein: CASSPRDSSNQPQHF.

V and J are TRBV6-1 and TRBJ1-5; TRBD1 matches 10 bases. Germline trimming cut 11 bases from V and 0 bases from J; bases unmatched to any gene: 7. The germline V gene encodes CDR1 MNHNS and CDR2 SASEGT. The CDR3 spans 15 residues. The CDR3 spells CACGTGATSNQPQHF. The CDR3 nucleotides read TGTGCCTGTGGGACAGGGGCTACTAGCAATCAGCCCCAGCATTTT.

CDR3 DNA sequence: TGTGCCAGCTCTGTTCCGGGACAGGGGAACAATGAGCAGTTCTTC. Translation gives CASSVPGQGNNEQFF. The chain joins TRBV18 to TRBJ2-1; 10 bases map to TRBD1. This CDR3 has 15 amino acids. Germline V gives CDR1 KGHSH, CDR2 LQKENI. The trim removed 6 bases at V and 5 bases at J, leaving 7 bases unmatched.

The chain combines TRBV9 with TRBJ2-2; TRBD2 matches 11 bases. Germline V gene data show CDR1 as SGDLS and CDR2 as YYNGEE. V dropped 4 bases and J dropped 0; count of bases not matched to a gene: 14. CDR3 length equals 20 residues. The CDR3 DNA is TGTGCCAGCAGCTCCCGGACTAGCGGGCCCCCTTATACGAACACCGGGGAGCTGTTTTTT. This encodes CASSSRTSGPPYTNTGELFF. Based on the CDR3 plus reference TRBV9 and TRBJ2-2, the full variable domain is DSGVTQTPKHLITATGQRVTLRCSPRSGDLSVYWYQQSLDQGLQFLIQYYNGEERAKGNILERFSAQQFPDLHSELNLSSLELGDSALYFCASSSRTSGPPYTNTGELFFGEGSRLTVL.

The V gene is TRBV10-3, the J gene TRBJ2-3; TRBD2 matches 10 bases. The CDR3 loop spans 14 amino acids. Germline loops: CDR1 ENHRY, CDR2 SYGVKD. Germline trimming cut 7 bases from V and 3 bases from J; bases unmatched to any gene: 4. The CDR3 nucleotides are TGTGCCATCACGACTAGCGGGCGTACAGATACGCAGTATTTT. It translates to CAITTSGRTDTQYF.

This clone was observed a handful of times. V gene TRBV28 combines with J gene TRBJ1-2; the D gene is possibly TRBD1 (5 bases). Germline V CDR1 and CDR2: MDHEN, SYDVKM. Trimming pared 3 bases from V and 0 bases from J, leaving 11 bases between. The CDR3 extends over 15 amino acids. The CDR3 protein is CASSLSQAPNYGYTF. CDR3 DNA sequence: TGTGCCAGCAGTTTGTCACAGGCCCCTAACTATGGCTACACCTTC.

The chain carries TRBV5-1 and TRBJ2-7; the D is unclear. CDR3 length equals 10 residues. V lost 0 bases to trimming and J lost 8 bases, with 3 bases between them. Per germline, CDR1 SGHRS and CDR2 YFSETQ. CDR3 coding DNA: TGCGCCAGCAGCTTGGGTAAGCAGTACTTC. Amino acids: CASSLGKQYF.